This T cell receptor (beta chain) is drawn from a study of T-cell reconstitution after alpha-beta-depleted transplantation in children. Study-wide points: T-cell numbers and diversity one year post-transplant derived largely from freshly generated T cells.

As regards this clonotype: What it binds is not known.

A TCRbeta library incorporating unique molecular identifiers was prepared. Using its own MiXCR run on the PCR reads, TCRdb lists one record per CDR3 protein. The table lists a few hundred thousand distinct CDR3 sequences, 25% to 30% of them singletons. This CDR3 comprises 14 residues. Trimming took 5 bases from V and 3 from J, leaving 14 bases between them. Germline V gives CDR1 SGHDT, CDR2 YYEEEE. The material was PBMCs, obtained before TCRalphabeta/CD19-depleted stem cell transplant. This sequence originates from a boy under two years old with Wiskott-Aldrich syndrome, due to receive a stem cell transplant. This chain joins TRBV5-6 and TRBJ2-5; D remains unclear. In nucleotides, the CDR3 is TGTGCCAGCAGAGGAGCCAGAAGAGAAGAGACCCAGTACTTC. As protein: CASRGARREETQYF.